Reported below is one T cell receptor (beta chain). This clone was observed a handful of times. This receptor's antigen is unknown. Base qualities are missing; no much larger clone stands one base away. The CDR3 regions of human TCRbeta chains were analyzed by immunosequencing. The paper's processing steps were these. TCRs in the repertoires were matched against a reference library of SARS-CoV-2-specific TCRs that had been generated with the MIRA antigen-specificity platform. Breadth was defined as the fraction of unique TCRs that were SARS-CoV-2-associated. Depth was defined as the fraction of total T cells that were SARS-CoV-2-associated. Each spike-specific TCR was assigned to its reactive spike region and to a CD4 or CD8 class using the MIRA data. Log10-transformed breadth and depth values were compared by one-way ANOVA with Sidak's multiple comparisons tests. The table was pulled from immuneACCESS by TCRdb, which kept in-frame rearrangements only. Such tables lose some clones; where checked, under half of the loss comes from unresolved V genes, and the rest has no known cause. V and J calls and clone size are given by that table; D and trimming were obtained from the DNA. The sample yields about 120,000 clones; over 75% were counted once. Clones ranked in the top ten supply 3.5% to 4.5% of the sample.

From its cysteine to its phenylalanine, the CDR3 spans 13 amino acids. The sequence is cut down to CDR3 DNA, 39 bases in frame from base 1. V sheds 0 bases and J sheds 3 bases, leaving 6 bases between their ends. Per the germline V gene, SGHDN is the CDR1 and FVKESK is the CDR2. The data belong to a study of T cell responses to AZD1222 COVID-19 vaccine (dated by TCRdb to 2020 to 2023). For context, the study as a whole: AZD1222 recipients given second doses at about 4 weeks or at about 12 weeks were pooled, since spike-specific TCR depth and breadth were not found to differ between the two schedules. A total of under 250 trial participants underwent TCR sequencing, of whom roughly 210 had received two doses of AZD1222 and around 25 had received two doses of the MenACWY control vaccine. Trial participants were enrolled into age subgroups of 18-55, 56-69 and 70-plus years, which contained about 150, 27 and 61 TCR-sequenced participants, respectively. Overall study outcomes, separate from this receptor: CD4 TCRs associated with the vaccine covered the entire spike protein, and the dominant responses were in regions 160-218 and 743-854. Conclusions about previously exposed vaccinees were limited because only a handful of AZD1222 recipients were SARS-CoV-2 seropositive at baseline. Reportedly, close to half of the unique spike-specific TCRs recognized epitopes lying outside the regions that are mutated in the B.1.351 and B.1.1.7 variants. Because no day 14 peak-response samples were available, the repertoires could be characterized only after the peak T cell response. The 56-69-year group was small, and its depth increase did not reach significance, likely because of low power. Participants were mostly white British, with more females than males. The authors suggested clonal diversity may have been underestimated. Spike-specific TCR breadth and depth rose significantly after two AZD1222 doses compared with day 0 and with MenACWY recipients.

The time point label here, explained by the study, means: baseline before first vaccination. Vaccinee samples were obtained from the UK trials COV001 and COV002, which included a single-blind randomized controlled phase 2/3 trial of AZD1222 (ChAdOx1 nCoV-19) in healthy adults. Trial participant PBMC samples were collected at day 0 and day 28 after the second dose for TCRbeta chain sequencing. This receptor chain uses TRBV14 and TRBJ2-7, with the identity of the D gene unclear. The material sequenced was peripheral blood, taken on day 0 of AZD1222 vaccination. This TCR came from an adult in good health. Read as DNA, the sequence is TGTGCCAGCAGCCAAGACTCAGTCTACGAGCAGTACTTC. This sequence encodes CASSQDSVYEQYF.